This T cell receptor (beta chain) was profiled in a study of cytomegalovirus exposure and HLA in healthy donors. The CDR3 is 20 residues long. Germline CDR1 is SGHTS and CDR2 is YDEGEE. With V trimmed by 4 bases and J by 0 bases, 20 bases remained unmatched. This table comes from immunoSEQ multiplex PCR, and its TCRdb copy is limited to in-frame clones, with some not included. The sample gives 120,000 or so clones, approximately 88% of which show up once; roughly 1.4% is in the top ten. J is TRBJ1-1 and V is TRBV5-8, with 8 bases matching TRBD1. Source material: PBMCs. This TCR derives from a woman in her 30s in good health and CMV-seropositive. CDR3 sequence (DNA): TGTGCCAGCAGCCCCGTGCAGGTTTGGCCAGGGGGCGAGATGAACACTGAAGCTTTCTTT. It encodes CASSPVQVWPGGEMNTEAFF.